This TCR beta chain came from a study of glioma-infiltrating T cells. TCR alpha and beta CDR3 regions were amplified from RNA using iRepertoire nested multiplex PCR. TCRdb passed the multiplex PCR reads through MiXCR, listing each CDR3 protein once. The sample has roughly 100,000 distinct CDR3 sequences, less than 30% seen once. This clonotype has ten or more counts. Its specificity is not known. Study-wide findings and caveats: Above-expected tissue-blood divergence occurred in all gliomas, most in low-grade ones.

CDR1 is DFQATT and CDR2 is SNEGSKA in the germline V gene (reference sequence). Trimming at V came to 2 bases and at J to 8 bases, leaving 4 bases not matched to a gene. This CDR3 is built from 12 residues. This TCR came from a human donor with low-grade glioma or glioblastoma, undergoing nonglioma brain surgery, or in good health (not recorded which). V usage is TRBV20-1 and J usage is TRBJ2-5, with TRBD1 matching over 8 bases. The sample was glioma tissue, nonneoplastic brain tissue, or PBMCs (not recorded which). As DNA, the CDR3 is TGCAGTGCTAGACCCACAGGGGGAACCCAGTACTTC. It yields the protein CSARPTGGTQYF.